These T cell receptor beta chains were read from a single sample in a study of blood T cell repertoires in COVID-19. Some clones are missing from TCRdb's copy, which holds only in-frame ones; the method was immunoSEQ multiplex PCR. The sample yields about 120,000 clones, 85% seen once. The specimen was peripheral blood. All receptors come from a man aged 35-49 years with acute or convalescent COVID-19. CDR3s include the opening cysteine and the closing phenylalanine or tryptophan. D genes are given only for firm matches. Size is stated for part of the rows, as once, few or many counts, or as a class when the clone is expanded.

size | J | D | V | DNA | CDR3
NA | TRBJ1-1 | NA | TRBV18 | TGTGCCAGCTCACCACCGGCCAGGGGAGGGACTGAAGCTTTCTTT | CASSPPARGGTEAFF
once | TRBJ2-7 | TRBD1 | TRBV28 | TGTGCCAGCAGTTTGCCCCGGGACAGGGACTCCTACGAGCAGTACTTC | CASSLPRDRDSYEQYF
NA | TRBJ1-2 | NA | TRBV28 | TGTGCCAGCAGTTCCACAGGTGAACCTAACTATGGCTACACCTTC | CASSSTGEPNYGYTF
NA | TRBJ2-7 | TRBD1 | TRBV18 | TGTGCCAGCTCGAACGGGGGACAGGGTTACGAGCAGTACTTC | CASSNGGQGYEQYF
NA | TRBJ2-2 | NA | TRBV6-5 | TGTGCCAGTACAGGGTCCCCACCCCGGGAGCTGTTTTTT | CASTGSPPRELFF
NA | TRBJ2-3 | TRBD2 | TRBV6-6 | TGTGCCAGCAGCTGGACTAGCGGGAGTACAGATACGCAGTATTTT | CASSWTSGSTDTQYF
NA | TRBJ2-7 | TRBD1 | TRBV9 | TGTGCCAGCAACTCGGGACAGGGGATAAACGAGCAGTACTTC | CASNSGQGINEQYF
NA | TRBJ2-3 | NA | TRBV5-1 | TGCGCCAGCAGCTTGGATCGGGGAACAGATACGCAGTATTTT | CASSLDRGTDTQYF
many | TRBJ1-3 | TRBD1 | TRBV7-2 | TGTGCCAGCAGCTTCCGGACAGGGAGGAACCCTGGAAACACCATATATTTT | CASSFRTGRNPGNTIYF
NA | TRBJ1-5 | NA | TRBV6-5 | TGTGCCAGCAGACCAGGGAAGCGAAGCAATCAGCCCCAGCATTTT | CASRPGKRSNQPQHF
NA | TRBJ1-6 | NA | TRBV5-1 | TGCGCCAGCAGCTCGGGAGGGGGGAATTCACCCCTCCACTTT | CASSSGGGNSPLHF
NA | TRBJ2-7 | TRBD2 | TRBV3-1/TRBV3-2 | TGTGCCAGCAGCCGGGGGGGAGCGAAACTTTCTTACGAGCAGTACTTC | CASSRGGAKLSYEQYF
NA | TRBJ2-1 | TRBD1 | TRBV7-2 | TGTGCCAGCAGCGCGAGGGGACAGCACAATGAGCAGTTCTTC | CASSARGQHNEQFF
NA | TRBJ1-1 | NA | TRBV5-4 | TGTGCCAGCAGCCCTAACGAGGCCGAAGCTTTCTTT | CASSPNEAEAFF
NA | TRBJ2-3 | TRBD2 | TRBV5-4 | TGTGCCAGCAGCTCCTTAGCGGGGCGCACAGATACGCAGTATTTT | CASSSLAGRTDTQYF
few | TRBJ1-2 | NA | TRBV30 | TGTGCCTGGAGTTGGGGCGGGGCAGGGCTAGGGGGCTACACCTTC | CAWSWGGAGLGGYTF
NA | TRBJ2-5 | NA | TRBV6-1 | TGTGCCAGCAGTGCCTTGCGAGAGCGGCCACAAGAGACCCAGTACTTC | CASSALRERPQETQYF
once | TRBJ1-6 | TRBD1 | TRBV4-2 | TGTGCCAGCAGCCGCTTAGGGGGCGCCAGTCATTCACCCCTCCACTTT | CASSRLGGASHSPLHF
many | TRBJ1-3 | TRBD1 | TRBV5-1 | TGCGCCAGCAGCGCTACAGGGGGCTCTGGAAACACCATATATTTT | CASSATGGSGNTIYF
NA | TRBJ1-2 | NA | TRBV10-3 | TGTGCCATCAGTGAATTGAGGTCTAACTATGGCTACACCTTC | CAISELRSNYGYTF
NA | TRBJ2-1 | NA | TRBV4-1 | TGCGCCAGCAGCCAAGAAACGTTCCGGGGGCAGTTCTTC | CASSQETFRGQFF
NA | TRBJ1-2 | NA | TRBV4-2 | TGTGCCAGCAGGCAAAGCTCGGGGTCCTGGGATGGCTACACCTTC | CASRQSSGSWDGYTF
NA | TRBJ1-1 | NA | TRBV28 | TGTGCCAGCAGTTTATTGTCCAGGGACACTGAAGCTTTCTTT | CASSLLSRDTEAFF
NA | TRBJ1-5 | NA | TRBV19 | TGTGCCAGTAGTATAGAAATAAACAGGGATGGACAGCCCCAGCATTTT | CASSIEINRDGQPQHF
NA | TRBJ1-6 | TRBD1 | TRBV10-2 | TGCGCCAGCAGACCGGACAGGGGGGATAATTCACCCCTCCACTTT | CASRPDRGDNSPLHF
NA | TRBJ1-3 | TRBD1 | TRBV7-2 | TGTGCCAGCAGCTTAGAAGGGGGCCCTGGAAACACCATATATTTT | CASSLEGGPGNTIYF
few | TRBJ2-5 | NA | TRBV28 | TGTGCCAGCAGTACAGACGGGGTAGAGACCCAGTACTTC | CASSTDGVETQYF
NA | TRBJ1-4 | NA | TRBV6-5 | TGTGCCAGCAGTTTCTCAGGGGCTGGGGAAAAACTGTTTTTT | CASSFSGAGEKLFF
few | TRBJ2-2 | TRBD1 | TRBV12-5 | TGTGCTAGTGGTTTGGACACAGGGGGAAGGACCGGGGAGCTGTTTTTT | CASGLDTGGRTGELFF
once | TRBJ2-2 | NA | TRBV28 | TGTGCCAGCAGCCGACTAAGGGCAGGAACCGGGGAGCTGTTTTTT | CASSRLRAGTGELFF
NA | TRBJ2-3 | TRBD1 | TRBV18 | TGTGCCAGCTCACCCGGGACAGGAGGAGATACGCAGTATTTT | CASSPGTGGDTQYF
NA | TRBJ2-3 | TRBD1 | TRBV7-2 | TGTGCCAGCGGATGGACAGGACTGGAAGATACGCAGTATTTT | CASGWTGLEDTQYF
NA | TRBJ1-1 | NA | TRBV2 | TGTGCCAGCACCAGGACTCAAATGAACACTGAAGCTTTCTTT | CASTRTQMNTEAFF
NA | TRBJ2-2 | TRBD2 | TRBV4-2 | TGTGCCAGCAGCCCTTCCGGGGGGACCGGGGAGCTGTTTTTT | CASSPSGGTGELFF
NA | TRBJ2-5 | NA | TRBV9 | TGTGCCAGCAGCGGTACAGGGATAAAAGAGACCCAGTACTTC | CASSGTGIKETQYF
NA | TRBJ1-5 | NA | TRBV4-3 | TGCGCCAGCAGCCAAGATTTGGGGGCGGAGAGCAATCAGCCCCAGCATTTT | CASSQDLGAESNQPQHF
once | TRBJ2-1 | TRBD1 | TRBV30 | TGTGCCAGGGGACAGCGAAACAATGAGCAGTTCTTC | CARGQRNNEQFF
once | TRBJ1-2 | TRBD1 | TRBV2 | TGTGCCAGCAGGTCCCAGGGGGGCGGCTACACCTTC | CASRSQGGGYTF
NA | TRBJ1-2 | TRBD1 | TRBV2 | TGTGCCAGCAGTGAGAGGACAGGGTGGAAGAACTATGGCTACACCTTC | CASSERTGWKNYGYTF
NA | TRBJ2-7 | NA | TRBV6-5 | TGTGCCAGCAGTCTCGGGACTTACTACGAGCAGTACTTC | CASSLGTYYEQYF
NA | TRBJ1-5 | NA | TRBV10-1 | TGCGCCAGCAGTGAGTCTATGGGGGGGCACAATCAGCCCCAGCATTTT | CASSESMGGHNQPQHF
few | TRBJ1-1 | NA | TRBV4-2 | TGTGCCAGCAGCCAAGATCTTACTCGGAACACTGAAGCTTTCTTT | CASSQDLTRNTEAFF
NA | TRBJ1-6 | TRBD1 | TRBV5-1 | TGCGCCAGCAGCCCAACAGGGGAACGTAATTCACCCCTCCACTTT | CASSPTGERNSPLHF
NA | TRBJ2-3 | NA | TRBV7-2 | TGTGCCAGCAGCTTAGGGACTGCCCGTAACACAGATACGCAGTATTTT | CASSLGTARNTDTQYF
NA | TRBJ2-2 | NA | TRBV18 | TGTGCCAGCTCATCGGGGACACTGCGGGTCACCGGGGAGCTGTTTTTT | CASSSGTLRVTGELFF
NA | TRBJ2-3 | TRBD2 | TRBV5-1 | TGCGCCAGCAGCTTGATCCTAGCGGGAAACACAGATACGCAGTATTTT | CASSLILAGNTDTQYF
few | TRBJ1-1 | NA | TRBV5-1 | TGCGCCAGCAGCTTGGCAGTCTCGGGCACTGAAGCTTTCTTT | CASSLAVSGTEAFF
NA | TRBJ2-3 | TRBD2 | TRBV18 | TGTGCCAGCTCACCTCGGGGGACTAGCGCGGCCACAGATACGCAGTATTTT | CASSPRGTSAATDTQYF
NA | TRBJ2-5 | NA | TRBV5-1 | TGCGCCAGCAGCTTGGGATCTAGTGCTTTCGGGACCCAGTACTTC | CASSLGSSAFGTQYF
NA | TRBJ1-1 | NA | TRBV18 | TGTGCCAGCTCACTCCGACAGAGCGATGAAGCTTTCTTT | CASSLRQSDEAFF
NA | TRBJ2-4 | TRBD1 | TRBV20-1 | TGCAGTGCTAGTGGAGGACAGGGGAAGGGTCTTCAGTACTTC | CSASGGQGKGLQYF
NA | TRBJ1-6 | NA | TRBV19 | TGTGCCAGTAGTCCACGACTGGATTCACCCCTCCACTTT | CASSPRLDSPLHF
NA | TRBJ1-2 | NA | TRBV27 | TGTGCCAGCAGTCGCGGGAGGGGCGGCGGCTACACCTTC | CASSRGRGGGYTF
NA | TRBJ1-5 | NA | TRBV19 | TGTGCCAGTAGTATCCCAGGAACCCATAGCAATCAGCCCCAGCATTTT | CASSIPGTHSNQPQHF
NA | TRBJ2-1 | NA | TRBV20-1 | TGCAGTGCTACCCCTAGGTATGAGCAGTTCTTC | CSATPRYEQFF
NA | TRBJ2-3 | NA | TRBV5-1 | TGCGCCAGCAGCCCAACAGTTCCGAGCACAGATACGCAGTATTTT | CASSPTVPSTDTQYF
NA | TRBJ2-5 | TRBD2 | TRBV18 | TGTGCCAGCTCACTCCGACGGAATGTAGCGGGACATCACGAGACCCAGTACTTC | CASSLRRNVAGHHETQYF
NA | TRBJ2-7 | TRBD2 | TRBV3-1/TRBV3-2 | TGTGCCAGCAGCCAAGAGGGTAGCGGGAGGGCAGGCTCCTACGAGCAGTACTTC | CASSQEGSGRAGSYEQYF
NA | TRBJ1-5 | NA | TRBV19 | TGTGCCAGTAGGAGGGGGTTTTCTCAGCCCCAGCATTTT | CASRRGFSQPQHF